The present T cell receptor beta chain was sequenced within a study of Ad26.COV2.S vaccination and SARS-CoV-2 variants. Background on the study: Vaccine-arm donor from the placebo-controlled COV1001 Ad26.COV2.S trial.

The table came from immunoSEQ multiplex PCR; TCRdb's copy has only in-frame clones and leaves some out. The profile covers around 450,000 clones, with around 90% appearing a single time and 9.5% to 15% taken by the ten largest. Regarding the study as a whole: Recipients given vaccine exceeded placebo recipients in spike-specific TCR breadth. Post-vaccination breadth of spike-specific CD8+ and CD4+ T cell responses was reportedly substantial.

This clone was counted once. Its cognate antigen is unknown. This CDR3 spans 12 amino acids. The germline CDR1 and CDR2 sequences are SNHLY and FYNNEI. Germline trimming cut 2 bases from V and 7 bases from J; bases unmatched to any gene: 1. Sample treatment: roughly 20 received Ad26.COV2.S at low or high dose, single or two shots; roughly five received placebo; per-sample allocation not given. Samples analyzed were those drawn on day 63 after the first vaccine or placebo injection. The sequences come from peripheral blood, collected in a trial of Ad26.COV2.S vaccine versus placebo. This chain uses TRBV2 with TRBJ1-2; TRBD1 agrees at 7 bases. The TCR comes from a person between 18 and 60 years old who received the Ad26.COV2.S COVID-19 vaccine or a placebo. The CDR3 is CASSETGVGYTF. CDR3 DNA: TGTGCCAGCAGTGAAACAGGGGTTGGCTACACCTTC.